The clone carrying this T cell receptor beta chain was counted between two and nine times. The limits of the CDR3 on the DNA are not certain, so only TCRdb's listed CDR3 is given. cDNA synthesis used a TRAV/TRBV-specific primer set for both chains. TCR amplification involved 20 to 25 PCR cycles with a constant-region primer and V-primer adapter. Each CDR3 protein gets one entry after TCRdb re-called the reads with MiXCR. The sample records tens of thousands of distinct CDR3 sequences, roughly 19% being singletons. This specimen belongs to a study of low-dose radiotherapy and immunotherapy resistance in tumors. Across the study: It was 1 Gy per fraction every two weeks that Cohort 2 received, adding up to 13 Gy over 26 weeks. Participants were given intravenous cyclophosphamide 200 mg/m2 every two weeks, one day before radiation and immunotherapy.

The time point is: before trial treatment. In the RACIN dose-escalation trial, donors got nivolumab plus ipilimumab with aspirin, cyclophosphamide and radiotherapy. With termini counted, the CDR3 has 19 amino acids. Germline-derived CDR1 and CDR2 are SGHVS and FQNEAQ. The sequence was collected from a male donor with prostate cancer. Sample: PBMCs, taken before treatment. The rearrangement links TRBV7-8 to TRBJ2-2; TRBD1, the table's D call, was not compared with the DNA. CDR3 protein: CASSRGRDRGLGTPGSCFF.